This T cell receptor beta chain originates from a study of cytomegalovirus exposure and HLA in healthy donors (dated by TCRdb to about 2017). Regarding the research as a whole: The 650 to 750 repertoires of the first cohort and the roughly 120 validation repertoires were produced on the same platform, according to a later analysis. The study aimed to test whether cataloging public T cell receptors could reveal signatures of past pathogen exposure. Along with the roughly 670-subject first cohort, a separate validation cohort of some 130 different subjects was used. To predict cytomegalovirus infection status, the study brought together high-throughput TCR immunosequencing, statistical association of individual TCRs with disease status, and machine learning.

The CDR3 numbers 12 residues from cysteine through phenylalanine. CDR3 DNA is the only sequence kept; it has 36 bases, read in frame from the first base. The germline V gene yields MNHNS for CDR1 and SASEGT for CDR2. The junction carries 15 bases between V and J, which are trimmed by 8 bases and 9 bases respectively. The research as a whole found: Most TCR sequences were seen in very few donors, while some public TCRs were found in many individuals. A few of the identified cytomegalovirus-associated TCR beta chains were confirmed in vitro to be specific for cytomegalovirus antigens. The classifier was reported to diagnose cytomegalovirus status with high specificity and sensitivity in both the original and validation cohorts. In a later analysis, TCRs clustered in the first cohort were found to also tend to co-occur in the 130 or so validation repertoires, with approximately 93% of cluster scores above 0. It was suggested by the authors that the approach could potentially be generalized to other disease states and immunological phenotypes. In the study, 150 to 200 TCR beta chains were listed as associated with cytomegalovirus. All 120 or so repertoires were used to score co-occurrence in the validation cohort in a later analysis, because that analysis had no HLA typing for the cohort.

Library construction relied on the immunoSEQ multiplex PCR assay. In the authors' own workflow: A statistical classification framework was developed to diagnose cytomegalovirus status using the catalog of TCR beta chain sequences. This is the immuneACCESS table as TCRdb keeps it, with only in-frame sequences that have V and J called. A part of the clones is gone; compared with another copy, unresolved V genes explain less than half, and the rest is unexplained. From that table come the V and J calls and clone size; the DNA was used to work out D and trimming. The sample table holds over 150,000 clones, of which roughly 80% were seen once. The biggest ten clones account for 2.8% of the sample. The donors belonged to the validation cohort of about 110 subjects, which was separate from the roughly 700-subject first cohort. Concerning this clone: What this receptor recognizes is not known. Base qualities are not recorded, but no much larger clone differs from it by a single base.

Recombination connected TRBV6-1 to TRBJ2-3; a weak D assignment points to TRBD2 (6 bases agree). The sequence derives from a woman aged 18-30 years in good health and CMV-seropositive. The sequenced sample consisted of PBMCs. The CDR3 reads CASSEGRETQYF. The nucleotide sequence is given as TGTGCCAGCTCGGAGGGTCGGGAAACGCAGTATTTT.